Reported below is one T cell receptor (beta chain). This clone was found once. Its antigen remains undetermined. There are no base qualities to consult, and no much larger clone falls within one base. TCRbeta CDR3 regions were amplified from genomic DNA by means of the immunoSEQ Assay, a bias-controlled multiplex PCR. In the original analysis: The number of nucleated cells in each sample was estimated from the amplification of reference gene primers within the assay. Sequence reads were collapsed and filtered to measure the absolute abundance of every unique TCRbeta CDR3 rearrangement. For each sample, productive Simpson clonality was calculated as the square root of Simpson's diversity index over productive rearrangements. Here the immuneACCESS table is served through TCRdb, limited to in-frame sequences with V and J called. Missing clones are a known gap in these copies; in checked studies unresolved V genes cover under half, and the rest lacks a known reason. D and trimming come from the DNA, and the V and J calls and clone size come from that table. The sample table shows more than 300,000 clones, and around 82% are seen once. The ten largest clonotypes hold about 1.2% of the sample.

The data were taken from a study of blood T cell repertoires in COVID-19 (dated by TCRdb to about 2020). Study-level background: Samples covering the acute and convalescent phases of COVID-19 were provided by collaborators in the United States, Italy and Spain. Nearly every sample came with metadata listing a de-identified subject ID, COVID-19 status, age in years and sex. The repertoires were released in a freely available public database meant as a resource for research on the immune response to SARS-CoV-2. Where HLA class I and class II types were available, the types were taken from metadata supplied by the sample provider, not from assay-based typing. The prospective study material was composed of cDNA or gDNA derived from T cells, B-cell-depleted T cells, or PBMCs. The samples were drawn from the first 160 participants of the ongoing ImmuneRACE study and from 1,254 subjects provided by 6 global collaborators. Deeply sampled blood TCRbeta repertoires from subjects exposed to, actively infected with, or recovered from COVID-19 were included in the dataset.

Summary of the overall study and its limitations: How much clinical and demographic metadata was included differed by source and by participant, and the metadata was provided uncurated.

The collaborating institutions used their own protocols to collect whole blood in K2EDTA tubes. For TCRbeta analysis, collaborators shipped samples in one of three forms: frozen whole blood, isolated PBMCs, or DNA extracted from either of those sample types. This receptor was identified in a woman aged 45 to 65 with acute or convalescent COVID-19. Sequencing input: peripheral blood.

The nucleotide sequence reads as follows: TGTGCCAGCACGCAATCCGAGGTGAACACTGAAGCTTTCTTT. This yields the protein CASTQSEVNTEAFF. This chain is built from TRBV7-2 and TRBJ1-1; confidence is insufficient to name the D gene. The CDR3, cysteine through phenylalanine, is 14 amino acids long. The retained sequence is limited to the CDR3, 42 bases, with the frame set at the first base. The germline V gene supplies CDR1 SGHTA and CDR2 FQGNSA. The V and J ends are trimmed by 7 bases and 0 bases, leaving 12 bases between them.